The TCR beta chain under discussion was sequenced for a study of response to subunit inactivated influenza vaccine. Overall study results and limits: Authors suggested seasonal influenza vaccinations each recruit few new T cells.

From the RT-PCR reads, TCRdb called clonotypes with MiXCR, one entry per CDR3 protein. The sample has 710,000 or so distinct CDR3 sequences, approximately 15% seen once; the top ten hold 11%. V was shortened by 3 bases and J by 1 base, with 23 bases between the two germline ends. In germline, CDR1 is SGHRS, CDR2 YFSETQ. The CDR3 is 18 amino acids. On this clonotype: Its target is not known.

The genes are TRBV5-1 and TRBJ2-7; maybe TRBD2 (6 bases). This clonotype was obtained from a man aged 45-65 years who received an inactivated influenza vaccine. The source was PBMCs from blood, collected 11 to 12 days after vaccination. CDR3 in DNA: TGCGCCAGCAGCTCTATTTTGCGGGACTCCTCGCGGTCCTACGAGCAGTACTTC. Translated, it gives CASSSILRDSSRSYEQYF.